The 7 T cell receptor beta chains in this list originate from one sample, sequenced in a study of CD8+ T cells in alopecia areata. Treatment denoted: oral pan-JAK inhibitor, 5-10 mg twice daily. The authors extracted RNA and reverse transcribed it into cDNA as the sequencing template. Method: immunoSEQ multiplex PCR; TCRdb's copy keeps in-frame clones and lacks some. The sample holds 90,000 to 150,000 clones, less than 75% seen once. The sequenced sample was CD8+ T cells sorted from blood, obtained at week 4, from a patient treated with tofacitinib. These receptors were taken from a human donor with alopecia areata.

The chain couples TRBV27 to TRBJ2-1, with 7 positions matching TRBD1. V shed 3 bases and J 4 bases; nucleotides not matched to a gene: 0. Germline lookup yields CDR1 MNHEY and CDR2 SMNVEV (reference sequence). CDR3 length equals 13 residues. CDR3 residues: CASSLTGYNEQFF. In DNA, the CDR3 is TGTGCCAGCAGTTTGACAGGGTACAATGAGCAGTTCTTC.

Only a few counts were recorded for this clone. This chain connects TRBV4-2 to TRBJ2-5; D not resolved. Germline lookup yields CDR1 LGHNA and CDR2 YNFKEQ. This CDR3 comprises 16 residues. Trimming took 0 bases from V and 0 from J, leaving 11 bases between them. The CDR3 is CASSQEPAVYQETQYF. The CDR3 nucleotides read TGTGCCAGCAGCCAAGAACCTGCGGTGTACCAAGAGACCCAGTACTTC.

This clone was seen a few times. The genes are TRBV29-1 and TRBJ2-5; perhaps TRBD1 as D (7 bases). V dropped 0 bases and J dropped 5 bases, with 13 bases sitting between them. This CDR3 is built from 14 residues. Germline values: CDR1 SQVTM, CDR2 ANQGSEA. The CDR3 spells CSVEEGGGEETQYF. The CDR3 DNA follows: TGCAGCGTTGAAGAAGGAGGGGGCGAGGAGACCCAGTACTTC.

This clone was recorded once. V usage is TRBV29-1 and J usage is TRBJ2-1, with D perhaps matching TRBD2 (6 bases). Germline CDR1 SQVTM, CDR2 ANQGSEA. Trimming stripped 1 base from V and 0 bases from J, with 7 bases between. The CDR3 runs to 14 residues. The chain's CDR3 is CSVEVGSSYNEQFF. In DNA form, the CDR3 reads TGCAGCGTTGAAGTCGGGAGCTCCTACAATGAGCAGTTCTTC.

As for this clone: The junction and the germline gene differ at one end; a read error may be behind it. V usage is TRBV2 and J usage is TRBJ2-1; 9 bases are shared with TRBD1. The CDR3 spans 11 residues. Germline V lookup: CDR1 SNHLY, CDR2 FYNNEI. The CDR3 nucleotides read TGTGCCAGCAGACCTGGGGACAGGGAAATCTTC. This codes for CASRPGDREIF.

This clone was seen a handful of times. The V and J genes are TRBV23-1 and TRBJ2-7; D remains unclear. TRBV23-1 is an open reading frame whose function is uncertain. The CDR3 covers 14 residues. V was pared by 3 bases and J by 5 bases, with 14 bases between. Here the CDR3 reads CASSHSWDGHEQYF. The CDR3 coding sequence is TGCGCCAGCAGTCATTCCTGGGATGGCCACGAGCAGTACTTC.

This clone has only one observation. This sequence joins TRBV30 and TRBJ1-1; no clear D gene. The CDR3 runs to 12 residues. The germline V gene has CDR1 GTSNPN and CDR2 SVGIG (reference sequence). Trimming took 5 bases from V and 7 from J, leaving 14 bases between them. The CDR3 region has the DNA TGTGCCTGGGGCTATAGACCGGTTGAAGCTTTCTTT. The encoded protein is CAWGYRPVEAFF.